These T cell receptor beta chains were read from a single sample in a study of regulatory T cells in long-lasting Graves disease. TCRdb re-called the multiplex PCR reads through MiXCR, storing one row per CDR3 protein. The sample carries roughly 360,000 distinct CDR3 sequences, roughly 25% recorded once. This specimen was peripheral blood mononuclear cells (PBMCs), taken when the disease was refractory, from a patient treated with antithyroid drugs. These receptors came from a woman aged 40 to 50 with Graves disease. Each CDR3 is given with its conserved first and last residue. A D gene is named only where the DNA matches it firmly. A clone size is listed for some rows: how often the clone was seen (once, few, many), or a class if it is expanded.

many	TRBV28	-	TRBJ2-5	CASSSPFVQETQYF	TGTGCCAGCAGTTCCCCTTTCGTCCAAGAGACCCAGTACTTC
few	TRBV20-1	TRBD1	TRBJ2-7	CSARMAGGYQIREQYF	TGCAGTGCTAGGATGGCAGGGGGCTATCAAATTCGCGAGCAGTACTTC
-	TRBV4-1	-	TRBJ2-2	CASSHGPSTGELFF	TGCGCCAGCAGCCACGGACCGAGCACCGGGGAGCTGTTTTTT
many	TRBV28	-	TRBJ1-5	CASSYQPQHF	TGTGCCAGCAGTTATCAGCCCCAGCATTTT
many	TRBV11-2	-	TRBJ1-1	CASSRVAYGRMNTEAFF	TGTGCCAGCAGCAGGGTGGCATACGGGAGAATGAACACTGAAGCTTTCTTT
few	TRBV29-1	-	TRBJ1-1	CSVGGHFTEAFF	TGCAGCGTGGGCGGACATTTCACTGAAGCTTTCTTT
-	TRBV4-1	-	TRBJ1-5	CASSQRWGGLSNQPQHF	TGCGCCAGCAGCCAACGGTGGGGGGGCCTTAGCAATCAGCCCCAGCATTTT
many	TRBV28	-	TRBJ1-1	CASYFSGDTEAFF	TGTGCCAGTTATTTTTCAGGGGACACTGAAGCTTTCTTT
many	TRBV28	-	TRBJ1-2	CASSLWPGMGNYGYTF	TGTGCCAGCAGTTTATGGCCAGGGATGGGAAACTATGGCTACACCTTC
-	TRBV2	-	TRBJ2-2	CAGSEMGAGELLF	TGTGCCGGCAGTGAAATGGGGGCCGGGGAGCTGCTTTTT
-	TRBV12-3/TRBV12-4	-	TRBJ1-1	CASSSQQGGSTEAFF	TGTGCCAGCAGCTCCCAACAGGGTGGGAGCACTGAAGCTTTCTTT
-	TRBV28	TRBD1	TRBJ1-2	CASRPTGGYGYTF	TGTGCCAGCAGGCCGACAGGGGGCTATGGCTACACCTTC
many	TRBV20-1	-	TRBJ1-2	CSASTAAHGYTF	TGCAGTGCTAGTACGGCAGCCCATGGCTACACCTTC
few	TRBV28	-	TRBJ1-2	CASSSSSYGYTF	TGTGCCAGCAGTTCCAGTTCCTATGGCTACACCTTC
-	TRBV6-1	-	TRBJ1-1	CASSQDQGWGTEAFF	TGTGCCAGCAGCCAAGATCAGGGCTGGGGTACTGAAGCTTTCTTT
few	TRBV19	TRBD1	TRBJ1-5	CASSNGQGRGRKPQHF	TGTGCCAGTAGTAATGGACAGGGTCGAGGTAGGAAGCCCCAGCATTTT
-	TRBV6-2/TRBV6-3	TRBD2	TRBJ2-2	CASRAGAGELFF	TGTGCCAGCAGAGCGGGGGCCGGGGAGCTGTTTTTT
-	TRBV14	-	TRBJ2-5	CASSQVQGAKETQYF	TGTGCCAGCAGCCAAGTTCAGGGTGCAAAGGAGACCCAGTACTTC
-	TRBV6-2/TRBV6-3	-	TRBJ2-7	CAVQPPRGTDYEQYF	TGTGCCGTTCAACCCCCCCGCGGGACAGATTACGAGCAGTACTTC
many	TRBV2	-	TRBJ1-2	CASSEAGYGYTF	TGTGCCAGCAGTGAAGCAGGCTATGGCTACACCTTC
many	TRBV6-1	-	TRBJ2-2	CASSEFDTGELFF	TGTGCCAGCAGTGAATTTGACACCGGGGAGCTGTTTTTT
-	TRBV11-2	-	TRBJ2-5	CASSLEVTLGETQYF	TGTGCCAGCAGCTTAGAAGTGACCCTCGGGGAGACCCAGTACTTC
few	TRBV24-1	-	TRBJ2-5	CATSDSPGRETQYF	TGTGCCACCAGTGATTCCCCCGGCAGAGAGACCCAGTACTTC
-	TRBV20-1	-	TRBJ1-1	CSASKAPNTEAFF	TGCAGTGCTAGCAAGGCCCCGAACACTGAAGCTTTCTTT
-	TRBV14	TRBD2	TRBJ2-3	CASSPTSGLGDTQYF	TGTGCCAGCAGCCCTACTAGCGGCCTAGGAGATACGCAGTATTTT
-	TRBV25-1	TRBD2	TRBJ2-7	CASRPGLATYEQYF	TGTGCCAGCCGCCCGGGACTAGCTACCTACGAGCAGTACTTC
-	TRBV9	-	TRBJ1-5	CASSPAGGHQPQHF	TGTGCCAGCAGCCCAGCGGGGGGCCATCAGCCCCAGCATTTT
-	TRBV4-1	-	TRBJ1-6	CASSQEAGSALHF	TGCGCCAGCAGCCAAGAGGCAGGCTCGGCCCTCCACTTT
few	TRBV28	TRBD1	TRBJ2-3	CASSWEERQGLDTQYF	TGTGCCAGCAGTTGGGAGGAGAGACAGGGGTTAGATACGCAGTATTTT
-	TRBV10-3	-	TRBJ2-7	CAISLDSGEQYF	TGTGCCATCAGCCTTGATTCCGGCGAGCAGTACTTC
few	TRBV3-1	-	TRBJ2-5	CASSQDYAGSRYF	TGTGCCAGCAGCCAAGATTATGCGGGCTCTCGGTACTTC
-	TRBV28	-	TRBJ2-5	CASSYTPGQRVQETQYF	TGTGCCAGCAGTTACACCCCGGGACAAAGGGTCCAAGAGACCCAGTACTTC
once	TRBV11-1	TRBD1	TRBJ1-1	CAIQGLEDTEAFF	TGTGCCATACAGGGGTTAGAAGACACTGAAGCTTTCTTT
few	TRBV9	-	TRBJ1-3	CASSDSTAYSGNTIYF	TGTGCCAGCAGCGACTCGACAGCCTACTCTGGAAACACCATATATTTT
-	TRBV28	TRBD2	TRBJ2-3	CVSSLWASGRGADTRYF	TGTGTCAGCAGTTTATGGGCTAGCGGGAGAGGGGCAGATACGCGGTATTTT
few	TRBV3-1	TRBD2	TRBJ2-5	CASTRTRSEQETQYF	TGTGCCAGCACGCGGACTAGAAGTGAGCAAGAGACCCAGTACTTC
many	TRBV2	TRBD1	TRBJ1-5	CASSGQGIVQPQHF	TGTGCCAGCAGTGGACAGGGTATCGTGCAGCCCCAGCATTTT
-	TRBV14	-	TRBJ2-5	CASSRSTRFETQYF	TGTGCCAGCAGCCGGTCGACTAGATTCGAGACCCAGTACTTC
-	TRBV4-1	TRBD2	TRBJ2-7	CASSLRSAGGGNEQYF	TGCGCCAGCAGCCTTAGGTCAGCGGGAGGGGGCAACGAGCAGTACTTC
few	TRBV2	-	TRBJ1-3	CASKEVLSGNTIYF	TGTGCCAGCAAAGAAGTCCTGTCTGGAAACACCATATATTTT
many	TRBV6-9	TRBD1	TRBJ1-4	CASSSRDRGEKLFF	TGTGCCAGCAGTTCACGGGACAGGGGGGAAAAACTGTTTTTT
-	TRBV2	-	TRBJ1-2	CASSPAGQRNYGYTF	TGTGCCAGCAGCCCAGCGGGCCAGAGGAACTATGGCTACACCTTC
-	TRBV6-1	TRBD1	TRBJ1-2	CASGSLTGQGRGYTF	TGTGCCAGCGGATCCTTGACAGGGCAGGGGCGTGGCTACACCTTC
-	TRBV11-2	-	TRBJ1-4	CASSFRRTTNEKLFF	TGTGCCAGCAGCTTCCGTCGGACAACTAATGAAAAACTGTTTTTT
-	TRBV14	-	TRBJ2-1	CASSLGTRNYNEQFF	TGTGCCAGCAGCCTCGGGACCCGGAATTACAATGAGCAGTTCTTC
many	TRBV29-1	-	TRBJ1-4	CSVTLSAKEKLFF	TGCAGCGTGACCCTCTCGGCCAAGGAAAAACTGTTTTTT
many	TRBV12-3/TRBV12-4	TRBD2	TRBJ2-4	CASSLEMTLAGGPRLAKNIQYF	TGTGCCAGCAGTTTAGAAATGACGCTAGCGGGAGGTCCCCGTCTAGCCAAAAACATTCAGTACTTC
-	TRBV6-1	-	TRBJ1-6	CASSSPGGESPLHF	TGTGCCAGCAGCTCCCCGGGGGGGGAGTCACCCCTCCACTTT
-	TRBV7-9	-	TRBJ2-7	CASSSSVAYEQYF	TGTGCCAGCAGTTCATCTGTGGCCTACGAGCAGTACTTC
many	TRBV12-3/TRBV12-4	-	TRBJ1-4	CASSLRGAEKLFF	TGTGCCAGCAGTTTAAGGGGGGCCGAAAAACTGTTTTTT